This T cell receptor (beta chain) comes out of a study of blood T cell repertoires in COVID-19. Looking at the study overall: COVID-19 samples from acute and convalescent phases originated in the United States, Italy and Spain.

Generated by immunoSEQ multiplex PCR, the TCRdb table keeps only in-frame clones and is missing some. The top ten clones hold 3.7% of a sample with 150,000 to 190,000 clones, 76% of them seen once. The source material was peripheral blood. The TCR was taken from an elderly woman with acute or convalescent COVID-19.

This CDR3 reads CASSVQGKMNTEAFF. CDR3 DNA sequence: TGTGCCAGCAGCGTTCAGGGGAAAATGAACACTGAAGCTTTCTTT. The rearrangement uses TRBV9 and TRBJ1-1; D perhaps matches TRBD1 (6 bases). This CDR3 has 15 amino acids. CDR1 is SGDLS and CDR2 is YYNGEE in the germline V gene. Trimming took off 2 bases at V and 0 bases at J, with 11 bases between the two ends.